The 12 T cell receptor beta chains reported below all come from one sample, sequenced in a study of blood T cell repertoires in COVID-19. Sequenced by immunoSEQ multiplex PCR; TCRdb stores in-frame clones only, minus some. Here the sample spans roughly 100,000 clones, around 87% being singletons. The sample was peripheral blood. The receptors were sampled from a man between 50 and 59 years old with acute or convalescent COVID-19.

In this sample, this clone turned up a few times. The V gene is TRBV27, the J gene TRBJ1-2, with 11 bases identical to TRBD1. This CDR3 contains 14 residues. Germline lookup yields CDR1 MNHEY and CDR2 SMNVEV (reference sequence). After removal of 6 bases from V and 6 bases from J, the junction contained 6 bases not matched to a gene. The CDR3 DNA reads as TGTGCCAGCAGCGGACAGGGGGCTCTTCATGGCTACACCTTC. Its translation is CASSGQGALHGYTF.

CDR3 sequence: CASSAQVGYYGYTF. The CDR3 region has the DNA TGTGCCAGCAGCGCCCAAGTGGGCTACTATGGCTACACCTTC. The rearrangement joins TRBV5-4 to TRBJ1-2; unclear D gene. This CDR3 spans 14 amino acids. V lost 4 bases, J lost 3 bases, and 13 bases lay in between. The germline gives CDR1 SGHNT, CDR2 YYREEE (reference sequence).

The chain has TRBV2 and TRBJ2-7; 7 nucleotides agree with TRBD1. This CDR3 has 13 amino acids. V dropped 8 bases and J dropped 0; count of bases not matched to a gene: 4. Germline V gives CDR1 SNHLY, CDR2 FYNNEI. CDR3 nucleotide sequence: TGTGCCAGCCGAAAGGGGGCCTCCTACGAGCAGTACTTC. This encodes CASRKGASYEQYF.

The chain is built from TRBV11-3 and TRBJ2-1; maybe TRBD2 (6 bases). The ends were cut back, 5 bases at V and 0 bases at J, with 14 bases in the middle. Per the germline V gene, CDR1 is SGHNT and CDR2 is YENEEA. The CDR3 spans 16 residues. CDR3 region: CASSPLAGSSYNEQFF. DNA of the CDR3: TGTGCCAGCAGCCCTCTCGCGGGGAGCTCCTACAATGAGCAGTTCTTC.

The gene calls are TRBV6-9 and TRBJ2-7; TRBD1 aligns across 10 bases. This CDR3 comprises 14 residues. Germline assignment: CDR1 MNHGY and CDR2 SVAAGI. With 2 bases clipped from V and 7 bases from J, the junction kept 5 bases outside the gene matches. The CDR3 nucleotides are TGTGCCAGCAGTTATCCGGACAGGGGGAAGGAGCAGTACTTC. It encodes CASSYPDRGKEQYF.

In DNA, the CDR3 is TGTGCCAGCAGCCCAAGGACAGCGTGGGGTAACTATGGCTACACCTTC. The encoded protein is CASSPRTAWGNYGYTF. The chain couples TRBV7-9 to TRBJ1-2; perhaps TRBD1 as D (6 bases). The V end was cut by 5 bases, the J end by 1 base, with 17 bases between. CDR3 size: 16 residues. CDR1 and CDR2 from the germline V gene are SEHNR and FQNEAQ (reference sequence).

Here the CDR3 reads CASSFGQGALDEQYF. The DNA of the CDR3 is TGTGCCAGCAGCTTCGGACAGGGGGCGCTTGACGAGCAGTACTTC. The chain has TRBV7-9 and TRBJ2-7, with 11 bases that match TRBD1. Germline lookup yields CDR1 SEHNR and CDR2 FQNEAQ (reference sequence). The CDR3 has 15 amino acids. V shed 3 bases, J shed 5 bases, and the junction held 6 bases outside the gene matches.

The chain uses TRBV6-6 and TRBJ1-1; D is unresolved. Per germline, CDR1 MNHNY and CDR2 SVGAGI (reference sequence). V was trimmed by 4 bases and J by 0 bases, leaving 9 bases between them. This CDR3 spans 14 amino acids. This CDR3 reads CASSWTDLNTEAFF. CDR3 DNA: TGTGCCAGCAGTTGGACTGACCTGAACACTGAAGCTTTCTTT.

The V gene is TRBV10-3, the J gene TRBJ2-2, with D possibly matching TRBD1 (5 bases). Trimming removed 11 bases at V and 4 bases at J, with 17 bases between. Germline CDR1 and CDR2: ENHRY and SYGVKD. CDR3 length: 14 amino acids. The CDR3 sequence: CASELLRGTGELFF. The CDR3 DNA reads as TGTGCCTCGGAGCTCCTAAGGGGCACCGGGGAGCTGTTTTTT.

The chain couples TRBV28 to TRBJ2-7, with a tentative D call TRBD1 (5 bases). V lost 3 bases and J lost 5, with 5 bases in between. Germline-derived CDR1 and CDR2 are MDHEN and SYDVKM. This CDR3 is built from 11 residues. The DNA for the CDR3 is TGTGCCAGCAGTTTCAGGGACGAGCAGTACTTC. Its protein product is CASSFRDEQYF.

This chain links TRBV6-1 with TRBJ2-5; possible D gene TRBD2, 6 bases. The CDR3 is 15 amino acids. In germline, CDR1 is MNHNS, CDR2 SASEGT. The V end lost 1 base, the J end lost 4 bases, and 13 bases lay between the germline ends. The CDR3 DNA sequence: TGTGCCAGCAGTGAAGTAGGGGAAGCGGGAGAGACCCAGTACTTC. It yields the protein CASSEVGEAGETQYF.

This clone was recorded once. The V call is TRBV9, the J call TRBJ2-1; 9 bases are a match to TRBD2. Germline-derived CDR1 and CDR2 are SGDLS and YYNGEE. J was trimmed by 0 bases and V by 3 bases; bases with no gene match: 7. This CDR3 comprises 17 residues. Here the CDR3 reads CASSAGLAPSSYNEQFF. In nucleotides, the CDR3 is TGTGCCAGCAGCGCAGGACTAGCGCCGAGCTCCTACAATGAGCAGTTCTTC.